The present entry profiles one TCR beta chain with its context. The antigen is undetermined. The junction does not match germline at one end; this may be a read error. The donors, nominally healthy at sampling, likely had unrecorded immune exposures. 60 Vbeta and 13 Jbeta primers were used in PCR. The data were produced by immunoSEQ multiplex PCR, yet TCRdb's version contains in-frame clones alone and is incomplete. The sample has 150,000 to 200,000 clones; about 88% are singletons. The germline V gene has CDR1 MDHEN and CDR2 SYDVKM. The CDR3 has 13 residues. The data derive from a study of cytomegalovirus exposure and HLA in healthy donors. Study context: From donors who were HLA-typed, an early data release held about 85 million unique TCRs. Study conclusions and caveats: In a later analysis, common viral pathogens appeared linked to several of the most significant clusters.

The source material was PBMCs. The chain recombines TRBV28 with TRBJ2-7, with D hard to call. This sequence originates from a woman aged 18-29 years in good health and CMV-seronegative. This CDR3 reads CASNLAATYEQYF. CDR3 DNA sequence: TGTGCCAGCAATTTAGCCGCGACCTACGAGCAGTACTTC.